This TCR beta chain is from a study of CD8+ T cells in alopecia areata. Study overall: Patients in the treated group were given tofacitinib by mouth, 5 to 10 mg twice a day.

Following extraction, RNA underwent reverse transcription to cDNA, which served as the sequencing template. Profiling relied on immunoSEQ multiplex PCR, and the TCRdb table lists in-frame clones only, not all of them. This table has approximately 200,000 clones, approximately 56% appearing once. Concerning this clone: What it recognizes is unknown.

Treatment defined: oral pan-JAK inhibitor, 5-10 mg twice daily. Germline lookup yields CDR1 SGDLS and CDR2 YYNGEE. This CDR3 has 14 amino acids. After removal of 4 bases from V and 8 bases from J, the junction contained 5 bases not matched to a gene. Findings and limits, study-wide: Normal-skin resident alphabeta T cells also appear among scalp sample sequences.

The material sequenced was CD4+ T cells sorted from blood, taken at week 4, from a patient treated with tofacitinib. The clonotype comes from a human donor with alopecia areata. V usage is TRBV9 and J usage is TRBJ1-4, with TRBD1 matching over 10 bases. CDR3 region: CASSLRTGGEKLFF. The DNA for the CDR3 is TGTGCCAGCAGCCTTCGGACAGGGGGAGAAAAACTGTTTTTT.